This T cell receptor beta chain was found in a study of T cells in Graves' hyperthyroidism and ophthalmopathy. The wider study: Peripheral blood was obtained at initial diagnosis, preceding any treatment. Study-wide points: The majority of expanded thyroid clonotypes above 0.001 also appeared in blood.

What was amplified from RNA transcripts were TCR beta CDR3 regions. Initially, a first-round RT-PCR of the TCR CDR3 employed the HTBI primer set. TCRdb processed the multiplex PCR reads anew with MiXCR; each CDR3 protein has one entry. The table has about 720,000 distinct CDR3 sequences, over 15% seen once; the top ten hold approximately 15%. Those with hyperthyroidism were 18 to 65 years old, newly diagnosed, and ill for under 2 months. The junction had 8 bases not matched to a gene; V was cut back by 1 base and J by 5 bases. The CDR3 contains 15 residues. Germline loops: CDR1 DFQATT, CDR2 SNEGSKA (reference sequence). This clonotype was recorded many times. Its antigen is not known.

The TCR originated in a woman in her 50s with Graves' hyperthyroidism that later progressed to Graves' ophthalmopathy. J is TRBJ2-5 and V is TRBV20-1; 9 nucleotides match TRBD1. The sequenced sample consisted of blood. The CDR3 loop is CSARARQGVWETQYF. The CDR3 nucleotides read TGCAGTGCTAGAGCCAGACAGGGGGTTTGGGAGACCCAGTACTTC.